A single sample is the source of the 21 T cell receptor beta chains below, sequenced in a study of monozygotic twins with inflammatory bowel disease. Each CDR3 protein gets one entry in TCRdb, which reprocessed the 5' RACE reads and gives no DNA. This repertoire includes fewer than 150,000 distinct CDR3 sequences. Sequencing input: blood. Receptors originate from a human donor with ulcerative colitis or Crohn's disease, or a healthy co-twin of an affected twin (not recorded which).

The V gene is TRBV27, the J gene TRBJ1-5; no DNA is available, so the TRBD1 call from TCRdb remains unchecked. The CDR3 runs 13 residues. Germline V lookup: CDR1 MNHEY, CDR2 SMNVEV (reference sequence). The CDR3 here is CASSPGGELPQHF.

J is TRBJ2-3 and V is TRBV29-1; TCRdb reports TRBD2, a call that lacks DNA to check it against. CDR1 and CDR2 (germline): SQVTM, ANQGSEA. The CDR3 has 14 residues. CDR3 sequence reads: CSTGGVGSTDTQYF.

The chain uses TRBV5-5 and TRBJ1-1; TCRdb returns TRBD1, unconfirmable since there is no DNA. The CDR3 loop spans 12 amino acids. Germline V gene lookup returns CDR1 SGHKS and CDR2 YYEKEE (reference sequence). The CDR3 region is CASSRDSTEAFF.

The chain is built from TRBV5-1 and TRBJ2-7; without DNA, the TCRdb call of TRBD2 cannot be checked. In germline, CDR1 is SGHRS, CDR2 YFSETQ. This CDR3 comprises 14 residues. The CDR3 here is CASSLMGPNDEQYF. Full variable domain (missing parts from reference TRBV5-1 and TRBJ2-7): KAGVTQTPRYLIKTRGQQVTLSCSPISGHRSVSWYQQTPGQGLQFLFEYFSETQRNKGNFPGRFSGRQFSNSRSEMNVSTLELGDSALYLCASSLMGPNDEQYFGPGTRLTVT.

The CDR3 sequence: CASSFASTDTQYF. The chain is built from TRBV7-9 and TRBJ2-3. Germline assignment: CDR1 SEHNR and CDR2 FQNEAQ (reference sequence). The CDR3 has 13 amino acids.

This chain joins TRBV7-2 and TRBJ2-4; TCRdb's assignment of TRBD1 cannot be checked, as there is no DNA. The germline V gene encodes CDR1 SGHTA and CDR2 FQGNSA. The CDR3 is 15 residues long. The CDR3 here is CASSVGGMEKNIQYF.

J is TRBJ2-3 and V is TRBV2. The CDR3 extends over 14 amino acids. The germline gives CDR1 SNHLY, CDR2 FYNNEI. The CDR3: CASSEVLSTDTQYF.

The V call is TRBV7-2, the J call TRBJ2-7; the TRBD1 assignment by TCRdb is unverifiable without DNA. The CDR3 runs to 14 residues. In germline, CDR1 is SGHTA, CDR2 FQGNSA. CDR3 in amino acids: CASSLVAGVYEQYF. The complete variable domain, with remaining parts taken from reference TRBV7-2 and TRBJ2-7, reads GAGVSQSPSNKVTEKGKDVELRCDPISGHTALYWYRQSLGQGLEFLIYFQGNSAPDKSGLPSDRFSAERTGGSVSTLTIQRTQQEDSAVYLCASSLVAGVYEQYFGPGTRLTVT.

The rearrangement joins TRBV7-2 to TRBJ2-5; TCRdb outputs TRBD2, but without DNA this stays unchecked. The length of the CDR3 is 15 residues. The germline CDR1 and CDR2 sequences are SGHTA and FQGNSA. CDR3 sequence reads: CASSLYLGHQETQYF.

The V gene is TRBV5-1, the J gene TRBJ2-1; TCRdb's D call of TRBD2 is untestable without DNA. The germline gives CDR1 SGHRS, CDR2 YFSETQ. The CDR3 extends over 16 amino acids. The CDR3 reads CASSEPGLAVTNEQFF.

V is TRBV20-1 and J is TRBJ1-6; the TCRdb D gene call, TRBD1, has no DNA to confirm it. The CDR3 runs 15 residues. The germline CDR1 and CDR2 sequences are DFQATT and SNEGSKA (reference sequence). CDR3 in amino acids: CSARPRAGYNSPLHF.

The chain recombines TRBV5-5 with TRBJ2-2; the D gene TCRdb calls, TRBD2, cannot be checked with no DNA. This CDR3 spans 17 amino acids. CDR1 is SGHKS and CDR2 is YYEKEE in the germline V gene (reference sequence). The CDR3 region is CASSLASSGGHTGELFF.

This chain joins TRBV5-1 and TRBJ2-1. This CDR3 is built from 13 residues. The germline gives CDR1 SGHRS, CDR2 YFSETQ. The CDR3 loop reads CASSLAPYNEQFF.

This chain links TRBV12-3 or TRBV12-4 with TRBJ1-2. The CDR3 consists of 11 residues. CDR3 sequence reads: CASSGRYGYTF.

The chain employs TRBV20-1 and TRBJ2-3. CDR3 length equals 15 residues. Looked up from germline, CDR1 is DFQATT and CDR2 is SNEGSKA (reference sequence). CDR3: CSARDAVAFTDTQYF.

The chain links TRBV29-1 to TRBJ1-2. Germline V CDR1 and CDR2: SQVTM, ANQGSEA. The CDR3 length is 12 residues. The CDR3: CSERARGGRYTF. Full variable domain (rest looked up from reference TRBV29-1 and TRBJ1-2): SAVISQKPSRDICQRGTSLTIQCQVDSQVTMMFWYRQQPGQSLTLIATANQGSEATYESGFVIDKFPISRPNLTFSTLTVSNMSPEDSSIYLCSERARGGRYTFGSGTRLTVV.

This rearrangement joins TRBV28 to TRBJ2-6; lacking DNA, the TRBD1 call made by TCRdb goes unchecked. The germline V gene has CDR1 MDHEN and CDR2 SYDVKM. The CDR3 has 15 residues. The CDR3 region is CASLEWGAGANVLTF.

V is TRBV20-1 and J is TRBJ2-2. CDR3 size: 15 residues. Germline CDR1 DFQATT, CDR2 SNEGSKA (reference sequence). CDR3 in amino acids: CSASASLANTGELFF.

The chain is built from TRBV18 and TRBJ2-7; there is no DNA to check the TCRdb D call of TRBD1. The CDR3 totals 14 residues. Germline V CDR1 and CDR2: KGHSH, LQKENI. CDR3 sequence: CASSPAGQGIEQYF. The whole variable domain, remainder taken from reference TRBV18 and TRBJ2-7, is NAGVMQNPRHLVRRRGQEARLRCSPMKGHSHVYWYRQLPEEGLKFMVYLQKENIIDESGMPKERFSAEFPKEGPSILRIQQVVRGDSAAYFCASSPAGQGIEQYFGPGTRLTVT.

V is TRBV13 and J is TRBJ2-7. This CDR3 comprises 14 residues. Germline-derived CDR1 and CDR2 are PRHDT and FYEKMQ (reference sequence). CDR3 protein: CASSLGDSTYEQYF.

The rearrangement uses TRBV4-3 and TRBJ1-2. Germline V gene data show CDR1 as LGHNA and CDR2 as YSLEER. The CDR3 runs to 15 residues. The CDR3 sequence: CASSQDRGRNYDYTF.